This TCR beta chain was sequenced during a study of T cells after posttransplantation cyclophosphamide. Worth noting for this clone: Its matching antigen is unknown.

Assay: immunoSEQ multiplex PCR; the TCRdb copy retains only in-frame clones and omits some. The table lists tens of thousands of clones, 92% of them singletons, with 2.5% to 4% in the top ten. Whole-study results and caveats: Recipient CMV seropositivity and CMV reactivation strongly tracked TRB clonality.

The specimen was PBMCs. This TCR came from a woman aged 45-60 years in good health and a related stem cell transplant donor.

In DNA, the CDR3 is TGTGCCAGCAGCGTAGGGAGCAGGGGCTACGAGCAGTACTTC. Its translation: CASSVGSRGYEQYF. The V call is TRBV9, the J call TRBJ2-7; tentatively, D is TRBD1 (6 bases). The CDR3 covers 14 residues. CDR1 is SGDLS and CDR2 is YYNGEE in the germline V gene. Trimming removed 0 bases from V and 3 bases from J, with 10 bases in between.